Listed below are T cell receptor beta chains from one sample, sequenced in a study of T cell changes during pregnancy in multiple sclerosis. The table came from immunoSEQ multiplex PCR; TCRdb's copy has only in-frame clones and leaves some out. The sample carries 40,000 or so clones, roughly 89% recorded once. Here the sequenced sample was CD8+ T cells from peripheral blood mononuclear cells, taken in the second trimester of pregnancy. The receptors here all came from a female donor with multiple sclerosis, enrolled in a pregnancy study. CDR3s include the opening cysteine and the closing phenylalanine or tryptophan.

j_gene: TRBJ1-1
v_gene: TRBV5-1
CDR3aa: CASSLGAESEAFF

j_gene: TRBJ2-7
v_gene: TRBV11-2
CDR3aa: CASSFLPSGDGDF

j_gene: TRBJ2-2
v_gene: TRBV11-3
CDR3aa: CASSSPSGTTPGELFF

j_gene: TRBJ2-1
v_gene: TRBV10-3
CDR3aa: CAISGDRGNEQFF

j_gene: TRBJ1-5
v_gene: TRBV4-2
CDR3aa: CASSGTGLNQPQHF

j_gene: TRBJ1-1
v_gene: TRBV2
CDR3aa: CASSTTGGDTEAFF

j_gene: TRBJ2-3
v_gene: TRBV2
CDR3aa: CASTTDTQYF

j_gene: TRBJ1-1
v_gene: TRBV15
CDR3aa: CATSRGGRGNTEAFF

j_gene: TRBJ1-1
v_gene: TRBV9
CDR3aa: CASSVGQGNTEAFF

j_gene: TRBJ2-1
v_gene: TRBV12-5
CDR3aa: CASGPTTGLDNEQFF

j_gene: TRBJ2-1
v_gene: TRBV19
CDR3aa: CASRTGYNEQFF

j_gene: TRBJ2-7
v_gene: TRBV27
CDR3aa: CASSFWTGGYYEQYF

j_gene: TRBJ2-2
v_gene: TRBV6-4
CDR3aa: CASTPSTGGGGTGELFF

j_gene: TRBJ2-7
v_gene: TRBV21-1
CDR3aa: CASSKEGRLAGAYEQYF

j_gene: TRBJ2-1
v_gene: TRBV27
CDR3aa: CASKTSGSPYNEQFF

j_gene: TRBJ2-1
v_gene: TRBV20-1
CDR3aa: CSAQGPEQFF

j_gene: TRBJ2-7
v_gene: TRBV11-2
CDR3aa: CASSLAGRWFSYEQYF

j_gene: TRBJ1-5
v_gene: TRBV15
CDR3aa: CATSRDYRTGNQPQHF

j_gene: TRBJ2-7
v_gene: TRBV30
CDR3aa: CAWTFGGDEQYF

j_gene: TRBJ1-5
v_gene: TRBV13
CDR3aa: CASSLTGHQPQHF

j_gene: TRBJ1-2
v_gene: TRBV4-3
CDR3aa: CASSQDRQGGYYTF

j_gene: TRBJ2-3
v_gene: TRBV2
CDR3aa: CASSDEADSLTDTQYF

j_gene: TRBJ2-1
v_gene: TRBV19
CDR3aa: CASSIDSGIEQFF

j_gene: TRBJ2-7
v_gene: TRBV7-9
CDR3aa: CASSQGQGGQDEQYF

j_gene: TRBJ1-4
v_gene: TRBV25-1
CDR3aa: CASSEYEARGNEKLFF

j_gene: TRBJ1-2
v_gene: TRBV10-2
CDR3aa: CASTKGTGRPAYGYTF

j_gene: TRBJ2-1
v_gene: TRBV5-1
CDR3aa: CASRTGTRNEQFF

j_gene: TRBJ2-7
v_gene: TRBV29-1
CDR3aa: CSVERWDRGAYEQYF

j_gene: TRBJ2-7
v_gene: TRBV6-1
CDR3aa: CASSDGAYEQYF

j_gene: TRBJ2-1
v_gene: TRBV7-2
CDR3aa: CASREGTSGNEQFF

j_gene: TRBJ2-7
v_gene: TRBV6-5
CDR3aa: CASSYVGQSDEQYF

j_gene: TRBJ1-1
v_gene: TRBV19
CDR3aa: CASRSPVQDTEAFF

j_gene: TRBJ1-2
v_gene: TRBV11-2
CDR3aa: CASSLEGGQGYTF

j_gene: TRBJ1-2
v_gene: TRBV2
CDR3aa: CASSEIMTDRGGYTF

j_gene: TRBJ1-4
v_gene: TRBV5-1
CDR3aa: CASSSWTGTNEKLFF

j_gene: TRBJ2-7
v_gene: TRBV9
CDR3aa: CASSPSGSYEQYF

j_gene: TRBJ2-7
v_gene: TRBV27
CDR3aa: CASSRTGTGLDEQYF

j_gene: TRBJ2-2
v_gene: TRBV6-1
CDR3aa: CASSPGGVNTGELFF

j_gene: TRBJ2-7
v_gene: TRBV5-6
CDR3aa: CASSTGASDYEQYF

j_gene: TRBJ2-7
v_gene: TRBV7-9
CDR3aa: CASSSRTGEYEQYF

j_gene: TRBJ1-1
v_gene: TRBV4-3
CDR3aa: CASSPSGTGFTEAFF

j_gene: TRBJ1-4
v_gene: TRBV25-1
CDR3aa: CASSETGRIEKLFF

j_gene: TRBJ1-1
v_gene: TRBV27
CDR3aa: CASSLQFGWGVNTEAFF

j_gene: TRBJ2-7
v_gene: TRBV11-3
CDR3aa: CASSLGAGQEVYEQYF

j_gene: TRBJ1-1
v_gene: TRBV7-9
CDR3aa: CASSIRQGMNTEAFF

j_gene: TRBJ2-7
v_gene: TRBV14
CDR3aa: CASSQDLAAPYEQYF

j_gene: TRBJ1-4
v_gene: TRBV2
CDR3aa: CASSGMQGRNEKLFF

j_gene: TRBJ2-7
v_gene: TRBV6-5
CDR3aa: CASSTGTVPTIEQYF

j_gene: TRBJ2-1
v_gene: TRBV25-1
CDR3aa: CASDSGSNYNEQFF

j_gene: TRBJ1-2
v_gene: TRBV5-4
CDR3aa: CASSSGAGGGGYTF

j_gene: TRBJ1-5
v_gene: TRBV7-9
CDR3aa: CASSLATGNQPQHF

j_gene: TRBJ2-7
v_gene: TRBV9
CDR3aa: CASSASLASEQYF

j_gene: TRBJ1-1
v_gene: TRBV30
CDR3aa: CAWLDYGSQAFF

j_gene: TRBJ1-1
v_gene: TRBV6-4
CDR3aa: CASSLLKNTEAFF

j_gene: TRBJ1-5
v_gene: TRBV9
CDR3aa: CASSEGAGQPQHF